A single sample gave rise to the 3 T cell receptor beta chains below, sequenced in a study of early T cells in non-severe SARS-CoV-2 infection. TCRdb reprocessed the 5' RACE reads with MiXCR, giving one entry per CDR3 protein. The table has some 30,000 distinct CDR3 sequences, around 6.6% seen once. The sample comprised whole blood. The receptors come from an adult who was a healthcare worker with PCR-confirmed SARS-CoV-2 infection or an uninfected control (not recorded which).

Comments on this clonotype: The conserved phenylalanine or tryptophan normally closing the CDR3 is absent here, so this likely arose from a read error. The chain uses TRBV19 and TRBJ2-5; a weak D match, TRBD2 (6 bases). V dropped 5 bases and J dropped 1 base, with 14 bases sitting between them. Germline V lookup: CDR1 LNHDA, CDR2 SQIVND (reference sequence). CDR3 length: 15 amino acids. CDR3 coding DNA: TGTGCCAGTAGTCCCGGGGACTGGACCCAAGAGACCCAGTACCTC. This translates into CASSPGDWTQETQYL.

Many counts were recorded for this clonotype. This CDR3 is CASSPGLESYNEQFF. In DNA form, the CDR3 reads TGCGCCAGCAGCCCGGGACTAGAATCCTACAATGAGCAGTTCTTC. The chain employs TRBV5-1 and TRBJ2-1; the match to TRBD2 covers 8 bases. Germline lookup yields CDR1 SGHRS and CDR2 YFSETQ. After removal of 4 bases from V and 1 base from J, the junction contained 4 bases not matched to a gene. The CDR3 consists of 15 residues.

Judged by abundance, this clonotype is medium-sized (0.01 to 0.1%). The genes are TRBV20-1 and TRBJ2-7, with 11 nucleotides matching TRBD1. The CDR3 is 14 amino acids. V lost 6 bases and J lost 3; bases outside the gene matches: 7. Per the germline V gene, CDR1 is DFQATT and CDR2 is SNEGSKA (reference sequence). The CDR3: CSAIQGTGGYEQYF. The CDR3, as DNA: TGCAGTGCCATCCAAGGGACAGGGGGCTACGAGCAGTACTTC.